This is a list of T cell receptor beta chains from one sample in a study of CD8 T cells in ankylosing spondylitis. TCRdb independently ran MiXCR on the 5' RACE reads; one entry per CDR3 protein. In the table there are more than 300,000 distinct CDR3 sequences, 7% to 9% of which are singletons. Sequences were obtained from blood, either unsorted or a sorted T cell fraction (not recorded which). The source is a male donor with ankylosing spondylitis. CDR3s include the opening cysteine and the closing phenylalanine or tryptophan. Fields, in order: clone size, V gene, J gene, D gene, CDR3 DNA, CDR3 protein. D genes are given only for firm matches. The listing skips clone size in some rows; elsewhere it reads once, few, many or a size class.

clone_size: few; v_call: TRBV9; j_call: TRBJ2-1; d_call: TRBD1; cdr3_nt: TGTGCCAGCAGCCCAACAGGGGGCACATACAATGAGCAGTTCTTC; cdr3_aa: CASSPTGGTYNEQFF
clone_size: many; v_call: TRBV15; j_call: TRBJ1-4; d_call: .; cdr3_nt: TGTGCCACCAGTTTGAATGTAGTCGGGGGCAGTGAAAAACTGTTTTTT; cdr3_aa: CATSLNVVGGSEKLFF
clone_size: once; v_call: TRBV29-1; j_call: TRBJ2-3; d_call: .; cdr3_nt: TGCAGCGTTGTCGCGACTTCGCCCCCAGATACGCAGTATTTT; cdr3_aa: CSVVATSPPDTQYF
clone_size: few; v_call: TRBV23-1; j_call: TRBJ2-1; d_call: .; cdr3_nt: TGCGCCAGCAGTCAATCACCTCAGGGGTGGAATGAGCAGTTCTTC; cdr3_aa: CASSQSPQGWNEQFF
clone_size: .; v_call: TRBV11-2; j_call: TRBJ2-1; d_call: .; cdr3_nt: TGTGCCAGCAGCCCGAGACTCGACAATGAGCAGTTCTTC; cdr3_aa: CASSPRLDNEQFF
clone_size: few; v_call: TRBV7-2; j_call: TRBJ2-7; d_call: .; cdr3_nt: TGTGCCAGCAGCTTAGTCGTTGGAAAGGTTTACGAGCAGTACTTC; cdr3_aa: CASSLVVGKVYEQYF
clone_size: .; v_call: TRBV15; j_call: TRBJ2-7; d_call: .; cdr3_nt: TGTGCCACCAGCAGGGGTGGTTTCTACGAGCAGTACTTC; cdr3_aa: CATSRGGFYEQYF
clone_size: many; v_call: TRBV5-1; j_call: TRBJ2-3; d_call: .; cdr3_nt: TGCGCCAGCAGCTTGGAGGGTAGGGTAGGAGATACGCAGTATTTT; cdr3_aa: CASSLEGRVGDTQYF
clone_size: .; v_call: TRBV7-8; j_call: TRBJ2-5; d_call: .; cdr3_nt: TGTGCCAGCAGCCCGTTAATAGGGGAGACCCAGTACTTC; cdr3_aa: CASSPLIGETQYF
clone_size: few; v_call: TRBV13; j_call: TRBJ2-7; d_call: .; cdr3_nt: TGTGCCAGCAGCCCACCGACTAGAGCTAGCGAGCAGTACTTC; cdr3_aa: CASSPPTRASEQYF
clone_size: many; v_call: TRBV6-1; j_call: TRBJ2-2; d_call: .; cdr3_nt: TGTGCCAGCATCCCTGGGGGACTGAACACCGGGGAGCTGTTTTTT; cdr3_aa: CASIPGGLNTGELFF
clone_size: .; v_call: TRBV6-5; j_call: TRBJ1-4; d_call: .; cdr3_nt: TGTGCCAGCAGTTACTTTGCAGCTAATGAAAAACTGTTTTTT; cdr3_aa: CASSYFAANEKLFF
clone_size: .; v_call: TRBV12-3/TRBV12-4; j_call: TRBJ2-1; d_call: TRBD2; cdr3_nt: TGTGCCAGCACCCCTAGCGGGAGAGATGAGCAGTTCTTC; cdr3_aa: CASTPSGRDEQFF
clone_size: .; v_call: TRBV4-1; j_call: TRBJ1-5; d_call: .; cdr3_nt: TGCGCCAGCAGCCAAGATAGGAGGGCCCCCCAGCCCCAGCATTTT; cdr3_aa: CASSQDRRAPQPQHF
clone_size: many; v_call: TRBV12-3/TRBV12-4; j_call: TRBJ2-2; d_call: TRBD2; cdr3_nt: TGTGCCAGCAGTTTTCGGGGACTAGCGGGAGCGATCGGACAGGAGCTGTTTTTT; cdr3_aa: CASSFRGLAGAIGQELFF
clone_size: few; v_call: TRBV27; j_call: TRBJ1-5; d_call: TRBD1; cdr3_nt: TGTGCCAGCAGTCCCGGGACAGGGATCGTTATTAGCAATCAGCCCCAGCATTTT; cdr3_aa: CASSPGTGIVISNQPQHF
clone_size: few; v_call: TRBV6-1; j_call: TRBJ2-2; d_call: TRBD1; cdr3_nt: TGTGCCAGCAGTGAACGGACAGGGCGCATCGGGGAGCTGTTTTTT; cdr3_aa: CASSERTGRIGELFF
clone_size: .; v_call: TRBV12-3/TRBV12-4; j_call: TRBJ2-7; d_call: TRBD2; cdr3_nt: TGTGCCAGCACCCGGGGACTAGCGGGACCGTACGAGCAGTACTTC; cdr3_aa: CASTRGLAGPYEQYF
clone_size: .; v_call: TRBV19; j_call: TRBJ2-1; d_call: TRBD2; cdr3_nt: TGTGCCAGTAAGGCGGGAGTATCAAATGAGCAGTTCTTC; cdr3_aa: CASKAGVSNEQFF
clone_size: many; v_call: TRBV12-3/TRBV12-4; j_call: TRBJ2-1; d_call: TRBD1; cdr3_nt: TGTGCCAGCAGTTTAGGGACAGGGGGGCAGTTCTTC; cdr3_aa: CASSLGTGGQFF
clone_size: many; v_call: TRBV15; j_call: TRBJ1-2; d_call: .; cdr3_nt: TGTGCCACCAGCAGAGATCTGATTGGTGTATATGGCTACACCTTC; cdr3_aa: CATSRDLIGVYGYTF
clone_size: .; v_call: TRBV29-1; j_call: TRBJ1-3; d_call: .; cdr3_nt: TGCAGCGTTGTGGGCGTGTACGGGGGGCCTGGAAACACCATATATTTT; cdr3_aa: CSVVGVYGGPGNTIYF
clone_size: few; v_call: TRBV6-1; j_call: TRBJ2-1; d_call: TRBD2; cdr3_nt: TGTGCCAGCAGACCCATAACTAGCGGGAGGGCCGATGAGCAGTTCTTC; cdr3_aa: CASRPITSGRADEQFF
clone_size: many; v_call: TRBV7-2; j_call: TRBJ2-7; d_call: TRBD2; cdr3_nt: TGTGCCAGCAGCTTAGGAGCGGGATCGAGCGAGCAGTACTTC; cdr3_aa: CASSLGAGSSEQYF
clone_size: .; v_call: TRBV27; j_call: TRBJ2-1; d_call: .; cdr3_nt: TGTGCCAGCAGTATGGACAGATGGGGCAGTGAGCAGTTCTTC; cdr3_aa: CASSMDRWGSEQFF
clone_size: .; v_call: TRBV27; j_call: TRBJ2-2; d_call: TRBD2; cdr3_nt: TGTGCCAGCAGTCCGGGACTAGCGTCCGGGGAGCTGTTTTTT; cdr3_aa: CASSPGLASGELFF
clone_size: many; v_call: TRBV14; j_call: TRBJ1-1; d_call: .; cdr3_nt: TGTGCCAGCAGCCAGGGGGCCTACGGGTTAGCTTTCTTT; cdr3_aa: CASSQGAYGLAFF
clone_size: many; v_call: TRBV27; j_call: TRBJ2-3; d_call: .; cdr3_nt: TGTGCCAGCAGGGGGAGAGGCACAGATACGCAGTATTTT; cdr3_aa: CASRGRGTDTQYF